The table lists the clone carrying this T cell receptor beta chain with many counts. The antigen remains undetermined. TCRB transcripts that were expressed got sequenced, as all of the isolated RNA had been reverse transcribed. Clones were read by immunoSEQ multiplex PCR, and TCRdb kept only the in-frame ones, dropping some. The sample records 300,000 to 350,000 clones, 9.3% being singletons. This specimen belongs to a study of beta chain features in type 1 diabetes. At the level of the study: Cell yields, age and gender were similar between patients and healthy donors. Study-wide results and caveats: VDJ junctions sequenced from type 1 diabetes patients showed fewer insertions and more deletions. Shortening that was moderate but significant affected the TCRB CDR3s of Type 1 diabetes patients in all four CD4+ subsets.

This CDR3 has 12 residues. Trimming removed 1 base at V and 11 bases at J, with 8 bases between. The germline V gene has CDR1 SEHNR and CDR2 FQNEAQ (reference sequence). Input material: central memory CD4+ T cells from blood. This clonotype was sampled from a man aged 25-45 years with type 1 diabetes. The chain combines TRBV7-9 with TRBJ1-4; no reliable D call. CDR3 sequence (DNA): TGTGCCAGCAGCTTAGAACTGGATAAACTGTTTTTT. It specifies CASSLELDKLFF.